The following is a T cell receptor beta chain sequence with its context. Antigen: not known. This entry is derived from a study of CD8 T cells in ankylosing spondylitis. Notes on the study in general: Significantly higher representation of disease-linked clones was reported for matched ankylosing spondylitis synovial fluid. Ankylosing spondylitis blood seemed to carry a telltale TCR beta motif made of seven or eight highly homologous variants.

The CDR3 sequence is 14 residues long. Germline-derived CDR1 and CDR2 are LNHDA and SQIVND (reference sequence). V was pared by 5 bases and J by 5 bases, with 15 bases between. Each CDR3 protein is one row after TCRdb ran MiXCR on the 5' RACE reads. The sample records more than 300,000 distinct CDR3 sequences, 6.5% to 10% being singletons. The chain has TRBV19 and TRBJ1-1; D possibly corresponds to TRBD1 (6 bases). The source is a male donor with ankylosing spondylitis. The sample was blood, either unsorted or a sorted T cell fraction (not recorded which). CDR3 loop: CASSVTGGGTEAFF. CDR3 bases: TGTGCCAGTAGTGTGACAGGCGGAGGGACTGAAGCTTTCTTT.